The 9 T cell receptor beta chains listed next were all sequenced from one sample in a study of T cell repertoires and Cas9 in healthy adults. This table comes from immunoSEQ multiplex PCR, and its TCRdb copy is limited to in-frame clones, with some not included. This table has about 13,000 clones, 75% to 90% appearing once. Sequencing was done on a sample of Tregs (CD4+, CD25+, CD127-, CD137-, CD154-) from PBMCs; culture status not recorded. The receptor source for this set is a human donor in good health.

The CDR3 DNA follows: TGTGCCAGCAGACCCGACAGTTTCTATGGCTACACCTTC. Its translation: CASRPDSFYGYTF. The chain links TRBV6-5 to TRBJ1-2; D possibly corresponds to TRBD1 (5 bases). Trimming left V 6 bases short and J 4 bases short, with 12 bases between. Germline V gene sequence: CDR1 MNHEY, CDR2 SVGAGI. CDR3 length: 13 amino acids.

This clone has only one observation. The chain combines TRBV7-2 with TRBJ2-3; D is unclear. Germline V gene data show CDR1 as SGHTA and CDR2 as FQGNSA. Deletions cut 1 base from V and 1 base from J, with 9 bases between. The CDR3 is 15 residues long. In DNA form, the CDR3 reads TGTGCCAGCAGCTTAGTGAATATGCGCACAGATACGCAGTATTTT. Its protein is CASSLVNMRTDTQYF.

This clone has a single count. This rearrangement joins TRBV6-4 to TRBJ2-7; D may correspond to TRBD1 or TRBD2 (6 bases each). V was clipped by 2 bases and J by 2 bases, with 10 bases between them. Germline CDR1 MRHNA, CDR2 SNTAGT. This CDR3 spans 14 amino acids. This chain's CDR3 is CASSDGGGPYEQYV. In DNA form, the CDR3 reads TGTGCCAGCAGTGACGGTGGGGGGCCCTACGAGCAGTACGTC.

This sequence joins TRBV2 and TRBJ2-5, with a tentative D call TRBD2 (5 bases). In germline, CDR1 is SNHLY, CDR2 FYNNEI. The CDR3 contains 13 residues. The V gene lost 6 bases and the J gene lost 0 bases, with 8 bases spanning the gap. The CDR3 DNA reads as TGTGCCAGCAGACTAGTACACCAAGAGACCCAGTACTTC. This encodes CASRLVHQETQYF.

This rearrangement joins TRBV25-1 to TRBJ1-2; tentative D call: TRBD1 (6 bases). CDR1 is MGHDK and CDR2 is SYGVNS in the germline V gene. V lost 0 bases to trimming and J lost 7 bases, with 9 bases between them. The CDR3 is 13 residues long. CDR3: CASSEYGGAGYTF. In DNA, the CDR3 is TGTGCCAGCAGTGAATATGGGGGCGCTGGCTACACCTTC.

CDR3 nucleotide sequence: TGCAGCGTTGGCAGGGGGCTTAACTATGGCTACACCTTC. This sequence encodes CSVGRGLNYGYTF. The gene calls are TRBV29-1 and TRBJ1-2; 8 bases align to TRBD1. The CDR3 extends over 13 amino acids. Trimming removed 4 bases from V and 1 base from J; junction bases left unmatched: 2. Germline assignment: CDR1 SQVTM and CDR2 ANQGSEA.

The chain carries TRBV11-3 and TRBJ2-1, with TRBD2 as a possible D gene (6 bases). V lost 1 base, J lost 1 base, and 11 bases lay in between. Germline V gives CDR1 SGHNT, CDR2 YENEEA. The CDR3 covers 16 residues. The CDR3 DNA reads as TGTGCCAGCAGCTTAGGGGGCGGGATATCCTACAATGAGCAGTTCTTC. Its translation: CASSLGGGISYNEQFF.

The rearrangement joins TRBV28 to TRBJ2-2; D perhaps matches TRBD2 (6 bases). The germline CDR1 and CDR2 sequences are MDHEN and SYDVKM. V was cut by 4 bases and J by 4 bases, with 10 bases left in between. The CDR3 has 14 amino acids. The CDR3 region is CASSSGRITGELFF. CDR3 DNA: TGTGCCAGCAGTTCAGGGAGGATCACCGGGGAGCTGTTTTTT.

The chain has TRBV5-6 and TRBJ1-3; no clear D gene. The CDR3 has 16 residues. Germline V gene lookup returns CDR1 SGHDT and CDR2 YYEEEE. The V end lost 5 bases, the J end lost 0 bases, and 15 bases lay between the germline ends. CDR3 in DNA: TGTGCCAGCAGGCGGGGTGGTCTCATCTCTGGAAACACCATATATTTT. This codes for CASRRGGLISGNTIYF. The complete variable domain, with remaining parts taken from reference TRBV5-6 and TRBJ1-3, reads DAGVTQSPTHLIKTRGQQVTLRCSPKSGHDTVSWYQQALGQGPQFIFQYYEEEERQRGNFPDRFSGHQFPNYSSELNVNALLLGDSALYLCASRRGGLISGNTIYFGEGSWLTVV.